This T cell receptor beta chain appears in the sequencing data of a study of blood T cell repertoires in COVID-19. Study-level information: Sites in the United States, Italy and Spain provided acute and convalescent COVID-19 samples.

Measured with immunoSEQ multiplex PCR; TCRdb has only the in-frame clones, and not every one. The data show more than 85,000 clones, around 73% seen once. V was pared by 4 bases and J by 3 bases, with 14 bases between. CDR1 and CDR2 from the germline V gene are MGHRA and YSYEKL. The CDR3 has 15 residues. This sequence joins TRBV4-1 and TRBJ2-3; weak D call: TRBD2 (5 bases). Sequencing was performed on peripheral blood. The sequence was obtained from a man aged 60 to 69 with active or convalescent COVID-19. In nucleotides, the CDR3 is TGCGCCAGCAGCCGCACTAGTGAGGTTACAGATACGCAGTATTTT. This gives the protein CASSRTSEVTDTQYF.